These 27 T cell receptor beta chains originate from one sample sequenced in a study of T cell responses to AZD1222 COVID-19 vaccine. Using immunoSEQ multiplex PCR, the repertoire was profiled, and TCRdb retains in-frame clones only, with some absent. The sample has approximately 70,000 clones, 85% to 90% seen once; the top ten hold 4% to 5%. The sequenced sample was peripheral blood, obtained 28 days after the second dose of the MenACWY control vaccine. Receptors were obtained from an adult who received the MenACWY meningococcal vaccine as a control.

V and J are TRBV3-1 (or the pseudogene TRBV3-2) and TRBJ1-1; maybe TRBD1 (6 bases). The CDR3 has 15 amino acids. Germline-derived CDR1 and CDR2 are LGHDT and YNNKEL (reference sequence). V gave up 5 bases and J gave up 11 bases, with 24 bases separating them. The CDR3 loop reads CASSTPQGILRWAFF. The CDR3 region has the DNA TGTGCCAGCAGCACCCCACAGGGTATACTAAGGTGGGCTTTCTTT.

The chain carries TRBV4-1 and TRBJ1-4; TRBD1 is a possible D gene (5 bases). The V gene lost 1 base and the J gene lost 5 bases, with 11 bases spanning the gap. This CDR3 region has 15 residues. CDR1 MGHRA and CDR2 YSYEKL come from the germline V gene. The CDR3 nucleotides read TGCGCCAGCAGCCAAGCCGGGACCACAAATGAAAAACTGTTTTTT. Translating gives CASSQAGTTNEKLFF.

This chain uses TRBV7-6 with TRBJ2-1; 7 nucleotides agree with TRBD2. Looked up from germline, CDR1 is SGHVS and CDR2 is FNYEAQ. The CDR3 sequence is 15 residues long. The junction had 7 bases not matched to a gene; V was cut back by 1 base and J by 7 bases. This CDR3 reads CASSLVSGVGNEQFF. The CDR3 nucleotides read TGTGCCAGCAGCTTAGTCAGCGGGGTCGGAAATGAGCAGTTCTTC.

The genes are TRBV19 and TRBJ1-4; D gene ambiguous. V lost 7 bases and J 5 bases, leaving 8 bases between the germline ends. Germline V CDR1 and CDR2: LNHDA, SQIVND (reference sequence). The CDR3 consists of 12 residues. CDR3 in amino acids: CASTGGNEKLFF. CDR3 nucleotides: TGTGCCAGTACGGGTGGAAATGAAAAACTGTTTTTT.

This chain uses TRBV18 with TRBJ2-1, with 11 nucleotides matching TRBD2. V lost 10 bases to trimming and J lost 5 bases; unmatched junction nucleotides: 4. Germline lookup yields CDR1 KGHSH and CDR2 LQKENI. This CDR3 has 13 residues. The CDR3 DNA follows: TGTGCCACCGGGACTAGCGGCCACAATGAGCAGTTCTTC. It is translated as CATGTSGHNEQFF.

The chain is built from TRBV3-1 (or the pseudogene TRBV3-2) and TRBJ1-1; 7 bases agree with TRBD1. The germline CDR1 and CDR2 sequences are LGHDT and YNNKEL (reference sequence). The CDR3 is made up of 15 amino acids. Germline trimming cut 3 bases from V and 6 bases from J; bases unmatched to any gene: 10. The CDR3 coding sequence is TGTGCCAGCAGCCATAAGGGGGCAGCCGGGGCTGAAGCTTTCTTT. It codes for CASSHKGAAGAEAFF.

V is TRBV6-6 and J is TRBJ2-7, with 12 bases aligning to TRBD1. Unmatched junction bases numbered 10, after V lost 6 bases and J lost 10 bases. CDR3 length equals 14 residues. Germline lookup yields CDR1 MNHNY and CDR2 SVGAGI (reference sequence). CDR3 region: CASRPGTGGFFQYF. The DNA of the CDR3 is TGTGCCAGCAGGCCCGGGACAGGGGGCTTTTTCCAGTACTTC.

The rearrangement uses TRBV15 and TRBJ2-7, with 7 bases identical to TRBD2. The V segment lost 1 base and the J segment 1 base; nucleotides outside the gene matches: 7. This CDR3 is built from 16 residues. Per the germline V gene, CDR1 is LNHNV and CDR2 is YYDKDF (reference sequence). The DNA for the CDR3 is TGTGCCACCAGCAGAGCTTTGGAGCGGGGTTCCTACGAGCAGTACTTC. It yields the protein CATSRALERGSYEQYF.

The V gene is TRBV28, the J gene TRBJ2-7; 7 bases map to TRBD1. There are 15 residues in the CDR3. V was pared by 4 bases and J by 3 bases, with 9 bases of the junction left unmatched. Per germline, CDR1 MDHEN and CDR2 SYDVKM. The CDR3 loop reads CASSSYGGQIYEQYF. CDR3 sequence (DNA): TGTGCCAGCAGTTCTTATGGGGGACAGATCTACGAGCAGTACTTC.

This clone was detected only once. The genes are TRBV4-1 and TRBJ1-3; D is uncertain. Trimming left V 4 bases short and J 7 bases short, with 11 bases between. Per the germline V gene, CDR1 is MGHRA and CDR2 is YSYEKL. The length of the CDR3 is 13 residues. The CDR3 protein is CASSPTERNTIYF. The DNA for the CDR3 is TGCGCCAGCAGCCCGACGGAGCGGAACACCATATATTTT.

The V gene is TRBV19, the J gene TRBJ2-7; either TRBD1 or TRBD2 may fit D (6 bases each). This CDR3 region has 15 residues. V was cut by 2 bases and J by 0 bases, with 11 bases left in between. The germline gives CDR1 LNHDA, CDR2 SQIVND (reference sequence). The CDR3, as DNA: TGTGCCAGTAGTATATTCGGAGGGGGCTCCTACGAGCAGTACTTC. Its translation: CASSIFGGGSYEQYF.

This chain links TRBV18 with TRBJ2-7; D possibly uses TRBD1 or TRBD2 (5 bases each). Trimming took off 9 bases at V and 2 bases at J, with 14 bases between the two ends. This CDR3 is built from 13 residues. Germline V gene data show CDR1 as KGHSH and CDR2 as LQKENI. The CDR3 sequence is CASSGTPPYEQYF. The CDR3 DNA is TGTGCCAGTTCCGGGACGCCTCCCTACGAGCAGTACTTC.

J is TRBJ1-4 and V is TRBV18; D is unresolved. The CDR3 is 16 residues long. V was pared by 1 base and J by 0 bases, with 9 bases between. CDR1 KGHSH and CDR2 LQKENI come from the germline V gene. CDR3 loop: CASSPLLAATNEKLFF. CDR3 nucleotides: TGTGCCAGCTCACCACTCTTGGCTGCAACTAATGAAAAACTGTTTTTT.

The chain recombines TRBV5-1 with TRBJ1-4, with D perhaps matching TRBD1 (6 bases). CDR3 length equals 15 residues. Germline V lookup: CDR1 SGHRS, CDR2 YFSETQ. Between the trimmed V and J ends, which lost 4 bases and 8 bases, there was a span of 18 bases. As DNA, the CDR3 is TGCGCCAGCAGCACCACAGGGACGCTAGAGGAAAAACTGTTTTTT. Its protein product is CASSTTGTLEEKLFF.

A few counts support this clone. This chain joins TRBV27 and TRBJ2-7, with 10 bases aligning to TRBD1. Trimming cost V 6 bases and J 2 bases; bases outside gene matches: 4. This CDR3 contains 14 residues. From germline, CDR1 is MNHEY and CDR2 SMNVEV (reference sequence). CDR3 in amino acids: CASSIDRGPYEQYF. DNA for the CDR3: TGTGCCAGCAGCATCGACAGGGGGCCCTACGAGCAGTACTTC.

CDR3 loop: CASSLAGGVRYGYTF. The CDR3 DNA follows: TGTGCCAGCAGCTTAGCGGGGGGCGTTAGGTATGGCTACACCTTC. This chain connects TRBV7-9 to TRBJ1-2; tentatively, D is TRBD1 (6 bases). In germline, CDR1 is SEHNR, CDR2 FQNEAQ (reference sequence). V dropped 0 bases and J dropped 5 bases, with 13 bases sitting between them. This CDR3 is built from 15 residues.

This clone was recorded only once. The J gene is TRBJ1-3, the V gene TRBV7-9; D may be TRBD1 (5 bases). Germline V gene sequence: CDR1 SEHNR, CDR2 FQNEAQ (reference sequence). The length of the CDR3 is 14 residues. V was shortened by 1 base and J by 11 bases, with 15 bases between the two germline ends. The CDR3 bases are TGTGCCAGCAGCTTAGGACGGGACCCCGTACCCATATATTTT. This translates into CASSLGRDPVPIYF.

The J gene is TRBJ1-3, the V gene TRBV7-2; D is perhaps TRBD1 (5 bases). Trimming took 5 bases from V and 0 from J, leaving 17 bases between them. The V gene's germline CDR1 is SGHTA and CDR2 FQGNSA. The CDR3 consists of 17 residues. The CDR3 region has the DNA TGTGCCAGCAGCCGCTATCCCAGACAGAGCTCTGGAAACACCATATATTTT. Amino acid sequence: CASSRYPRQSSGNTIYF.

The chain carries TRBV7-9 and TRBJ1-1; 7 nucleotides agree with TRBD1. Losses at the gene ends were 4 bases for V and 5 bases for J; bases not matched to a gene: 7. The V gene's germline CDR1 is SEHNR and CDR2 FQNEAQ (reference sequence). This CDR3 is 14 amino acids long. CDR3 DNA: TGTGCCAGCAGCTCCCTAGGGGGCGAGACTGAAGCTTTCTTT. Protein product: CASSSLGGETEAFF.

The rearrangement uses TRBV2 and TRBJ1-1; no definite D call. V was pared by 3 bases and J by 3 bases, with 8 bases between. CDR1 and CDR2 from the germline V gene are SNHLY and FYNNEI. The CDR3 extends over 13 amino acids. CDR3 protein: CASSDDGDTEAFF. Here the CDR3 DNA reads TGTGCCAGCAGTGATGATGGGGACACTGAAGCTTTCTTT. The variable domain in full, with the rest retrieved from reference TRBV2 and TRBJ1-1, is EPEVTQTPSHQVTQMGQEVILRCVPISNHLYFYWYRQILGQKVEFLVSFYNNEISEKSEIFDDQFSVERPDGSNFTLKIRSTKLEDSAMYFCASSDDGDTEAFFGQGTRLTVV.

The J gene is TRBJ2-7, the V gene TRBV3-1 (or the pseudogene TRBV3-2), with D uncertain. V was shortened by 0 bases and J by 4 bases, with 10 bases between the two germline ends. CDR1 and CDR2 (germline): LGHDT, YNNKEL (reference sequence). The CDR3 is 14 amino acids. CDR3 amino acids: CASSQERFSYEQYF. CDR3 nucleotides: TGTGCCAGCAGCCAAGAAAGGTTTTCTTACGAGCAGTACTTC.

The chain is built from TRBV9 and TRBJ2-7, with 9 nucleotides matching TRBD1. The CDR3 has 14 amino acids. The germline V gene has CDR1 SGDLS and CDR2 YYNGEE. V lost 0 bases and J lost 3; bases outside the gene matches: 1. The CDR3 here is CASSVAGQGYEQYF. The CDR3 DNA is TGTGCCAGCAGCGTAGCGGGACAGGGCTACGAGCAGTACTTC. The full variable domain, its missing parts supplied by reference TRBV9 and TRBJ2-7, is DSGVTQTPKHLITATGQRVTLRCSPRSGDLSVYWYQQSLDQGLQFLIQYYNGEERAKGNILERFSAQQFPDLHSELNLSSLELGDSALYFCASSVAGQGYEQYFGPGTRLTVT.

The chain has TRBV2 and TRBJ2-3, with 10 positions matching TRBD2. The germline gives CDR1 SNHLY, CDR2 FYNNEI. This CDR3 spans 14 amino acids. The junction had 5 bases not matched to a gene; V was cut back by 7 bases and J by 4 bases. CDR3: CASKSGRASDTQYF. CDR3 nucleotides: TGTGCCAGCAAAAGCGGGAGGGCGTCAGATACGCAGTATTTT.

The V call is TRBV7-9, the J call TRBJ1-1; D gene unclear. This CDR3 contains 15 residues. The ends were cut back, 5 bases at V and 1 base at J, with 14 bases in the middle. The germline V gene has CDR1 SEHNR and CDR2 FQNEAQ (reference sequence). The CDR3 is CASSRTGSPNTEAFF. The DNA of the CDR3 is TGTGCCAGCAGCCGAACCGGGTCGCCGAACACTGAAGCTTTCTTT. The full variable domain, in which reference TRBV7-9 and TRBJ1-1 provide the parts outside the CDR3, is DTGVSQNPRHKITKRGQNVTFRCDPISEHNRLYWYRQTLGQGPEFLTYFQNEAQLEKSRLLSDRFSAERPKGSFSTLEIQRTEQGDSAMYLCASSRTGSPNTEAFFGQGTRLTVV.

V and J are TRBV30 and TRBJ2-3; the D gene is possibly TRBD2 (5 bases). CDR1 GTSNPN and CDR2 SVGIG come from the germline V gene (reference sequence). The CDR3 is 16 residues long. With 1 base removed from V and 0 bases from J, the gap between germline ends came to 14 bases. CDR3 in DNA: TGTGCCTGGAGTGGCGGAATCGGGATGAGCACAGATACGCAGTATTTT. It codes for CAWSGGIGMSTDTQYF.

The sample holds one count of this clone. The chain links TRBV15 to TRBJ2-3; tentative D call: TRBD2 (5 bases). The V and J ends lost 0 bases and 4 bases respectively, with 11 bases between them. Germline CDR1 LNHNV, CDR2 YYDKDF (reference sequence). The CDR3 totals 15 residues. The CDR3 bases are TGTGCCACCAGCAGAGAAACGGGGATCTCAGATACGCAGTATTTT. Encoded protein: CATSRETGISDTQYF.

This sequence joins TRBV7-6 and TRBJ2-3; D is perhaps TRBD1 or TRBD2 (5 bases each). The V and J ends lost 5 bases and 4 bases respectively, with 16 bases between them. Germline-derived CDR1 and CDR2 are SGHVS and FNYEAQ. The CDR3 loop spans 15 amino acids. The DNA of the CDR3 is TGTGCCAGCAGCCCGACGGGACCCCCGTCAGATACGCAGTATTTT. It codes for CASSPTGPPSDTQYF. The entire variable domain, with the rest obtained from reference TRBV7-6 and TRBJ2-3, is as follows: GAGVSQSPRYKVTKRGQDVALRCDPISGHVSLYWYRQALGQGPEFLTYFNYEAQQDKSGLPNDRFSAERPEGSISTLTIQRTEQRDSAMYRCASSPTGPPSDTQYFGPGTRLTVL.